A selection of T cell receptor beta chains follows, all from one sample in a study of T cell responses to AZD1222 COVID-19 vaccine. Data came from immunoSEQ multiplex PCR; TCRdb stores just in-frame clones and leaves some out. The sample consists of 150,000 or so clones, about 89% of them appearing once. The sequencing here drew on peripheral blood, taken 28 days after the second AZD1222 dose. The origin of the receptors is an adult who received the AZD1222 COVID-19 vaccine. Each CDR3 is given with its conserved first and last residue. D genes are given only for firm matches. The size field is filled for only some rows; it gives once, few, many or a size class.

D gene	V gene	clone size	J gene	CDR3 protein	CDR3 DNA
NA	TRBV20-1	NA	TRBJ2-7	CSAQREFEQYF	TGCAGTGCGCAGAGGGAGTTCGAGCAGTACTTC
TRBD2	TRBV5-4	NA	TRBJ2-1	CASSLDSGLAWAYNEQFF	TGTGCCAGCAGCTTGGATAGCGGGTTGGCGTGGGCCTACAATGAGCAGTTCTTC
NA	TRBV5-6	few	TRBJ2-3	CASSTGVRATDTQYF	TGTGCCAGCAGCACGGGTGTCCGGGCCACAGATACGCAGTATTTT
NA	TRBV7-7	NA	TRBJ2-2	CASTPGLSSNTGELFF	TGTGCTAGCACCCCAGGGTTATCATCGAACACCGGGGAGCTGTTTTTT
TRBD2	TRBV27	NA	TRBJ2-1	CASSSHSGSIGGEQFF	TGTGCCAGCAGTTCCCATAGCGGGAGCATAGGAGGTGAGCAGTTCTTC
NA	TRBV9	NA	TRBJ2-7	CASSAEKGDQYF	TGTGCCAGCAGCGCGGAAAAGGGGGATCAGTACTTC
TRBD1	TRBV9	NA	TRBJ2-7	CASSVGPGQGYEQYF	TGTGCCAGCAGCGTAGGGCCGGGACAGGGGTACGAGCAGTACTTC
NA	TRBV5-6	NA	TRBJ1-6	CASSLMGGGGHNSPLHF	TGTGCCAGCAGCTTGATGGGGGGCGGAGGACATAATTCACCCCTCCACTTT
NA	TRBV23-1	NA	TRBJ1-5	CASSHQPQHF	TGCGCCAGCAGTCATCAGCCCCAGCATTTT
NA	TRBV7-6	NA	TRBJ2-7	CASSYLSGPYEQYF	TGTGCCAGCAGCTACCTGTCGGGGCCCTACGAGCAGTACTTC
NA	TRBV9	NA	TRBJ2-3	CASRGGLSTDTQYF	TGTGCCAGCAGGGGGGGCCTTAGCACAGATACGCAGTATTTT
NA	TRBV16	NA	TRBJ1-3	CASSPAGNTIYF	TGTGCCAGCAGCCCCGCGGGAAACACCATATATTTT
NA	TRBV14	NA	TRBJ2-4	CASSPRSTLAAAKNIQYF	TGTGCCAGCAGCCCGCGCTCGACCCTGGCCGCGGCCAAAAACATTCAGTACTTC
TRBD2	TRBV4-3	NA	TRBJ2-1	CASSQERGRTNEQFF	TGCGCCAGCAGCCAAGAGCGCGGGAGGACCAATGAGCAGTTCTTC
NA	TRBV5-1	NA	TRBJ1-1	CASSLARVSNTEAFF	TGCGCCAGCAGCTTGGCCAGGGTATCGAACACTGAAGCTTTCTTT
NA	TRBV7-2	NA	TRBJ1-1	CASGGQRNTEAFF	TGTGCCAGCGGCGGACAGCGCAACACTGAAGCTTTCTTT
TRBD1	TRBV2	NA	TRBJ1-2	CASSTLRQGVYGYTF	TGTGCCAGCAGTACCCTACGACAGGGGGTCTATGGCTACACCTTC
NA	TRBV5-8	NA	TRBJ2-5	CASTPPLAPGGETQYF	TGTGCCAGCACCCCACCCTTGGCACCCGGAGGGGAGACCCAGTACTTC
NA	TRBV11-2	NA	TRBJ2-5	CASSFSGVETQYF	TGTGCCAGCAGCTTTTCGGGAGTGGAGACCCAGTACTTC
NA	TRBV28	once	TRBJ2-1	CASSLRDSNEQFF	TGTGCCAGCAGTTTACGCGACAGTAATGAGCAGTTCTTC
TRBD1	TRBV7-6	NA	TRBJ2-1	CASSLGGQGEAYNEQFF	TGTGCCAGCAGCTTAGGGGGACAGGGGGAGGCCTACAATGAGCAGTTCTTC
NA	TRBV28	NA	TRBJ1-5	CASSLGVLGNQPQHF	TGTGCCAGCAGTTTAGGGGTTTTAGGCAATCAGCCCCAGCATTTT
NA	TRBV6-5	few	TRBJ2-1	CAIRGPGAEQFF	TGTGCCATTAGGGGGCCGGGAGCAGAGCAGTTCTTC
TRBD1	TRBV4-1	few	TRBJ1-1	CASSLGQGTEAFF	TGCGCCAGCAGCCTAGGACAGGGAACTGAAGCTTTCTTT
NA	TRBV3-1/TRBV3-2	NA	TRBJ2-7	CASSPSTSYEQYF	TGTGCCAGCAGCCCGTCTACCTCCTACGAGCAGTACTTC
TRBD1	TRBV5-1	NA	TRBJ1-1	CASSLDRGNTEAFF	TGCGCCAGCAGCTTGGACAGGGGGAACACTGAAGCTTTCTTT
NA	TRBV7-2	once	TRBJ1-6	CASSADYNSPLHF	TGTGCCAGCAGCGCAGACTATAATTCACCCCTCCACTTT
TRBD2	TRBV5-1	NA	TRBJ2-2	CASRREGSGELFF	TGCGCCAGCAGGCGGGAGGGGTCCGGGGAGCTGTTTTTT
TRBD1	TRBV5-6	once	TRBJ2-3	CASSSEGGIADTQYF	TGTGCCAGCAGCTCGGAAGGGGGCATAGCAGATACGCAGTATTTT
NA	TRBV19	NA	TRBJ2-7	CASSPRTQGEQYF	TGTGCCAGTAGTCCTCGGACCCAGGGCGAGCAGTACTTC
TRBD2	TRBV5-1	NA	TRBJ2-1	CASSLDLRLAGQHNEQFF	TGCGCCAGCAGCTTGGACCTACGACTAGCGGGACAACACAATGAGCAGTTCTTC
NA	TRBV5-5	NA	TRBJ1-1	CASSLVPTGLNTEAFF	TGTGCCAGCAGCTTGGTCCCGACAGGCCTAAACACTGAAGCTTTCTTT
TRBD1	TRBV28	NA	TRBJ2-7	CASSLPGGIYEQYF	TGTGCCAGCAGTTTGCCAGGGGGCATCTACGAGCAGTACTTC
NA	TRBV6-4	NA	TRBJ1-1	CASSESAGVTEAFF	TGTGCCAGCAGTGAATCAGCAGGGGTTACTGAAGCTTTCTTT
NA	TRBV6-2/TRBV6-3	NA	TRBJ1-5	CASSRGDKVLNQPQHF	TGTGCCAGCAGTCGGGGGGACAAGGTATTGAATCAGCCCCAGCATTTT
TRBD2	TRBV7-3	once	TRBJ2-1	CASSLGLAGDDEQFF	TGTGCCAGCAGCTTAGGGCTAGCGGGAGATGATGAGCAGTTCTTC
NA	TRBV7-2	NA	TRBJ1-6	CASSYRGGMNSPLHF	TGTGCCAGCAGCTATAGGGGGGGGATGAATTCACCCCTCCACTTT
NA	TRBV7-9	NA	TRBJ1-1	CASSLGQGNTEAFF	TGTGCCAGCAGCTTAGGGCAGGGGAACACTGAAGCTTTCTTT
NA	TRBV6-6	NA	TRBJ1-5	CASSPLREKGGPGGQPQHF	TGTGCCAGCAGTCCTTTGAGGGAAAAGGGGGGACCAGGAGGTCAGCCCCAGCATTTT
TRBD1	TRBV10-3	NA	TRBJ2-3	CAIRGQGSDTQYF	TGTGCCATCAGGGGACAGGGGTCAGATACGCAGTATTTT
NA	TRBV6-6	NA	TRBJ2-7	CASSPLYEQYF	TGTGCCAGCAGTCCCCTCTACGAGCAGTACTTC
NA	TRBV19	once	TRBJ1-3	CASSSRALSGNTIYF	TGTGCCAGTAGTTCCCGCGCCCTCTCTGGAAACACCATATATTTT
NA	TRBV3-1/TRBV3-2	NA	TRBJ1-1	CASSQDRQTPEAFF	TGTGCCAGCAGCCAAGATCGGCAGACCCCGGAGGCTTTCTTT
NA	TRBV6-5	few	TRBJ2-3	CASGDGSTDTQYF	TGTGCCAGTGGGGACGGGAGCACAGATACGCAGTATTTT
TRBD2	TRBV28	few	TRBJ2-5	CASPGGSQETQYF	TGTGCCAGCCCAGGCGGGAGCCAAGAGACCCAGTACTTC
NA	TRBV2	NA	TRBJ2-1	CASSESLPSYNEQFF	TGTGCCAGCAGTGAATCCCTCCCTTCCTACAATGAGCAGTTCTTC
TRBD1	TRBV7-2	NA	TRBJ2-5	CASSPGTDSIGETQYF	TGTGCCAGCAGCCCGGGGACAGACTCCATTGGGGAGACCCAGTACTTC
NA	TRBV19	NA	TRBJ2-1	CASSMRDAPGHEQFF	TGTGCCAGTAGTATGAGGGACGCCCCGGGTCATGAGCAGTTCTTC
NA	TRBV14	NA	TRBJ2-1	CASSQVVGNEQFF	TGTGCCAGCAGCCAAGTTGTTGGAAATGAGCAGTTCTTC
TRBD2	TRBV5-4	NA	TRBJ2-3	CASSSRKKTSGRAVDTQYF	TGTGCCAGCAGCTCAAGAAAAAAGACTAGCGGGAGGGCGGTAGATACGCAGTATTTT
TRBD1	TRBV19	NA	TRBJ2-1	CASSARTGGVNEQFF	TGTGCCAGTAGTGCCCGGACAGGGGGGGTCAATGAGCAGTTCTTC
TRBD2	TRBV28	NA	TRBJ2-7	CAGKTSGTQEQYF	TGTGCCGGGAAGACTAGCGGGACGCAGGAGCAGTACTTC
NA	TRBV19	NA	TRBJ2-7	CASSILVGFLGANEQYF	TGTGCCAGTAGTATATTGGTTGGTTTCCTAGGGGCTAACGAGCAGTACTTC